The sequence of this T cell receptor beta chain was determined in a study of beta chain features in type 1 diabetes. Germline V CDR1 and CDR2: SNHLY, FYNNEI. The CDR3 length is 14 residues. Trimming left V 3 bases short and J 6 bases short, with 14 bases between. This clone was found many times. No antigen is known for it. Study findings and constraints: Moderate yet significant TCRB CDR3 shortening was seen in Type 1 diabetes patients in all four CD4+ subsets.

The sequenced template was cDNA made from the entire isolated RNA. Clones were read by immunoSEQ multiplex PCR, and TCRdb kept only the in-frame ones, dropping some. The table records 310,000 or so clones, roughly a tenth of them present only once. Input material: central memory CD4+ T cells from blood. This TCR derives from a man aged 25-40 years with type 1 diabetes. The J gene is TRBJ1-2, the V gene TRBV2; D ambiguous. This chain's CDR3 is CASSDQISKNGYTF. CDR3 nucleotide sequence: TGTGCCAGCAGTGATCAGATCAGCAAAAATGGCTACACCTTC.